The table lists the clone carrying this TCR beta chain with a few counts. The antigen is unknown. These data belong to a study of T cell repertoires in cytomegalovirus infection. For the study at large: Carrying CMV and the relevant HLA type showed in public TCR beta signatures. The study's findings and limits: CMV carriers having the relevant HLA were flagged by cumulative public TCR beta family frequency.

CDR3 length equals 16 residues. Germline V CDR1 and CDR2: MNHEY, SVGAGI. The V end was cut by 5 bases, the J end by 6 bases, with 19 bases between. TCRdb re-analysed the reads in MiXCR, keeping a single row per CDR3 protein. The sample holds some 110,000 distinct CDR3 sequences; about 31% are singletons and the top ten take under 65%. The sample in question was CD8+ T cells from cultured PBMCs, obtained from culture after CMV antigen stimulation. The receptor's source is a human donor in good health (CMV status not recorded). Some clones in this sample may be carry-over from other donors' samples. The chain couples TRBV6-5 to TRBJ2-2, with a possible D match to TRBD1 (5 bases). The CDR3 nucleotides are TGTGCCAGCAGTCCCTTGGGTCCCCTGGGGCCCGGGGAGCTGTTTTTT. Amino acid sequence: CASSPLGPLGPGELFF.